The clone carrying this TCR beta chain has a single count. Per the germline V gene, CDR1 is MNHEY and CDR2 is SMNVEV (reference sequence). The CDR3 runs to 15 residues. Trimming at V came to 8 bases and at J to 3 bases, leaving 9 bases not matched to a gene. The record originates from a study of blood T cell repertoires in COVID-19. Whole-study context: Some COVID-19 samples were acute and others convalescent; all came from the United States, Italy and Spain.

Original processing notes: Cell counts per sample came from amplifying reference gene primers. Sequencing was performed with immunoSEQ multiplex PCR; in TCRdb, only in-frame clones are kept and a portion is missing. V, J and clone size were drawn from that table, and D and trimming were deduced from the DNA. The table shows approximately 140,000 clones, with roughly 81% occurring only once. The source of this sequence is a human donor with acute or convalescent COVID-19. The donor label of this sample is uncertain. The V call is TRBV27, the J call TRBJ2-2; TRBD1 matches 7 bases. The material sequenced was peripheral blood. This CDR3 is CASSTGRGYTGELFF. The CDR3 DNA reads TGTGCCAGCTCGACAGGGAGAGGTTACACCGGGGAGCTGTTTTTT.